Presented here are 12 T cell receptor beta chains from one specimen sequenced in a study of blood T cell repertoires in COVID-19. Data came from immunoSEQ multiplex PCR; TCRdb stores just in-frame clones and leaves some out. Among about 87,000 clones listed, roughly 80% were seen once. Source material: peripheral blood. The source of these receptors is a woman of 80 years or more with active or convalescent COVID-19.

The chain couples TRBV4-1 to TRBJ2-2; 7 nucleotides match TRBD1. The ends lost 0 bases at V and 7 bases at J; junction bases unmatched: 5. This CDR3 has 15 residues. In germline, CDR1 is MGHRA, CDR2 YSYEKL. CDR3 DNA sequence: TGCGCCAGCAGCCAAGATAAGGGGGCGAACGGGGAGCTGTTTTTT. This codes for CASSQDKGANGELFF.

The V call is TRBV5-4, the J call TRBJ1-6; 8 nucleotides match TRBD1. The CDR3 extends over 17 amino acids. Germline CDR1 is SGHNT and CDR2 is YYREEE (reference sequence). Trimming at V came to 0 bases and at J to 5 bases, leaving 7 bases not matched to a gene. CDR3 residues: CASSLAGGQGNNSPLHF. In DNA, the CDR3 is TGTGCCAGCAGCTTGGCCGGCGGACAGGGAAATAATTCACCCCTCCACTTT.

CDR3 in DNA: TGTGCCAGCAGTTTATTCCGCGGTGTTAATGCCGGGGAGCTGTTTTTT. Translating it yields CASSLFRGVNAGELFF. The J gene is TRBJ2-2, the V gene TRBV27; D uncertain. The germline CDR1 and CDR2 sequences are MNHEY and SMNVEV (reference sequence). Deletions cut 1 base from V and 6 bases from J, with 15 bases between. The CDR3 runs to 16 residues.

V and J are TRBV29-1 and TRBJ1-2; 7 bases align to TRBD1. The CDR3 runs 13 residues. V gave up 4 bases and J gave up 5 bases; unmatched junction bases: 7. Per the germline V gene, CDR1 is SQVTM and CDR2 is ANQGSEA. The CDR3 sequence is CSVATGAGYGYTF. DNA of the CDR3: TGCAGCGTTGCCACAGGGGCCGGGTATGGCTACACCTTC.

The chain is built from TRBV6-5 and TRBJ2-3; weak D call: TRBD1 (6 bases). CDR3 size: 15 residues. Trimming took off 7 bases at V and 0 bases at J, with 14 bases between the two ends. The germline gives CDR1 MNHEY, CDR2 SVGAGI. Here the CDR3 DNA reads TGTGCCAGCAAGGAAGGGACAACAAGCACAGATACGCAGTATTTT. It is translated as CASKEGTTSTDTQYF.

This chain connects TRBV2 to TRBJ1-1; D is undetermined. CDR3 size: 11 residues. Per the germline V gene, CDR1 is SNHLY and CDR2 is FYNNEI. Trimming cost V 6 bases and J 6 bases, with 8 bases left between them. The CDR3 bases are TGTGCCAGCAGGCCGGAGGCTGAAGCTTTCTTT. Translation gives CASRPEAEAFF.

This rearrangement joins TRBV5-4 to TRBJ2-7, with 7 bases aligning to TRBD1. V shed 4 bases, J shed 3 bases, and the junction held 7 bases outside the gene matches. Germline CDR1 is SGHNT and CDR2 is YYREEE (reference sequence). This CDR3 region has 14 residues. The CDR3 sequence is CASSTWTGNYEQYF. The CDR3 DNA follows: TGTGCCAGCAGCACTTGGACAGGAAACTACGAGCAGTACTTC.

The chain links TRBV30 to TRBJ2-7; D is perhaps TRBD2 (6 bases). This CDR3 has 15 residues. CDR1 and CDR2 from the germline V gene are GTSNPN and SVGIG (reference sequence). Trimming shortened V by 0 bases and J by 0 bases, and 12 bases separated the two germline ends. DNA for the CDR3: TGTGCCTGGAGTGTATTGAGCGGGCCCTCCTACGAGCAGTACTTC. Residues: CAWSVLSGPSYEQYF. The variable domain in full, completed from reference TRBV30 and TRBJ2-7, reads SQTIHQWPATLVQPVGSPLSLECTVEGTSNPNLYWYRQAAGRGLQLLFYSVGIGQISSEVPQNLSASRPQDRQFILSSKKLLLSDSGFYLCAWSVLSGPSYEQYFGPGTRLTVT.

The chain recombines TRBV7-3 with TRBJ2-1; unclear D gene. Germline-derived CDR1 and CDR2 are SGHTA and FQGTGA. The V gene lost 4 bases and the J gene lost 9 bases, with 10 bases spanning the gap. CDR3 length: 12 amino acids. CDR3 in DNA: TGTGCCAGCAGCTCCCTCGGTCCTGAGCAGTTCTTC. Translation gives CASSSLGPEQFF.

The chain combines TRBV7-3 with TRBJ2-3; 9 bases are shared with TRBD1. The germline V gene has CDR1 SGHTA and CDR2 FQGTGA. V lost 5 bases to trimming and J lost 1 base; unmatched junction nucleotides: 1. The CDR3 spans 14 residues. The CDR3: CASSRTGGTDTQYF. CDR3 nucleotides: TGTGCCAGCAGCCGGACAGGGGGCACAGATACGCAGTATTTT.

A single count supports this clone. V is TRBV4-1 and J is TRBJ2-3; 12 bases are shared with TRBD1. Per germline, CDR1 MGHRA and CDR2 YSYEKL. The CDR3 runs to 15 residues. Germline trimming cut 4 bases from V and 5 bases from J; bases unmatched to any gene: 4. CDR3: CASSRGTGGGDTQYF. CDR3 DNA sequence: TGCGCCAGCAGCCGGGGGACAGGGGGCGGAGATACGCAGTATTTT.

The chain joins TRBV6-2 or TRBV6-3 to TRBJ2-7; 11 bases align to TRBD2. Germline CDR1 is MNHEY and CDR2 is SVGEGT. The CDR3 has 17 residues. Trimming took 2 bases from V and 4 from J; bases not matched to a gene: 10. The CDR3 loop reads CASSYIMTSGVRYEQYF. In DNA, the CDR3 is TGTGCCAGCAGTTACATCATGACTAGCGGGGTTCGGTACGAGCAGTACTTC.